This entry describes one T cell receptor (beta chain). Specified time point: patch test 1, 2 weeks after DPC sensitization. Described treatment: therapeutic diphenylcyclopropenone sensitization with weekly scalp DPC. In TCRdb, the RACE reads were re-called with MiXCR into one record per CDR3 protein. This sample carries about 81,000 distinct CDR3 sequences, approximately 8% of them seen once, and the ten largest clones take roughly 1.4%. These data come from a study of human T cells and chemical hapten exposure. Whole-study context: Patch tests containing 0.01% DPC, applied to the upper back, were read at 6 days.

Sequenced here: whole blood, sampled in connection with sensitization to the hapten diphenylcyclopropenone (DPC). The receptor comes from a woman younger than 45 with alopecia areata. Some clones in this sample may be carry-over from other donors' samples.

DNA of the CDR3: TGCAGTGCAGCTCTCCGTAGGGGGTCGGGCGAGCAGTACTTC. Translating gives CSAALRRGSGEQYF. The gene calls are TRBV20-1 and TRBJ2-7; D is possibly TRBD1 (6 bases). Between the trimmed V and J ends, which lost 6 bases and 6 bases, there was a span of 21 bases. CDR1 and CDR2 (germline): DFQATT, SNEGSKA (reference sequence). The CDR3 spans 14 residues.